This section outlines one T cell receptor (beta chain) sequence together with its context. Its antigen is undetermined. The data belong to a study of cytomegalovirus exposure and HLA in healthy donors. Findings and limits, study-wide: One variant, a missense change in DCLRE1C, was linked in a later analysis to TCR beta V- and J-gene trimming. According to a later analysis, donors in an Asian-associated ancestry cluster reportedly had fewer N-insertions than the roughly 720-donor mean. Previous analysis showed most TCR beta V segments were productive about 90% or about 30% of the time.

Primers included in the PCR were 60 Vbeta and 13 Jbeta primers. Generated by immunoSEQ multiplex PCR, the TCRdb table keeps only in-frame clones and is missing some. The table includes fewer than 200,000 clones, 75% to 90% detected once. Healthy bone marrow donors formed the donor group. Looked up from germline, CDR1 is SGHNT and CDR2 is YYREEE (reference sequence). The CDR3 is made up of 14 amino acids. V shed 0 bases and J shed 6 bases, with 9 bases lying between them. The sample consisted of PBMCs. The chain combines TRBV5-4 with TRBJ2-2; D remains ambiguous. The sequence was collected from a woman aged 50 to 65 in good health and CMV-seropositive. CDR3 residues: CASSLALKSGELFF. The CDR3 coding sequence is TGTGCCAGCAGCTTGGCCCTAAAGTCCGGGGAGCTGTTTTTT.